This T cell receptor (beta chain) was profiled in a study of tumor-infiltrating lymphocytes in oesophageal squamous cell carcinoma. Using its own MiXCR run on the PCR reads, TCRdb lists one record per CDR3 protein. The repertoire includes 9,500 to 15,000 distinct CDR3 sequences, roughly 54% of them detected once, and around a third sits in the top ten. Trimming stripped 5 bases from V and 0 bases from J, with 8 bases between. Germline values: CDR1 MNHNS, CDR2 SASEGT. The CDR3 contains 14 residues. In this sample, this clonotype turned up many times. The sequenced sample was esophageal tumor tissue. This sequence originates from a female donor with esophageal squamous cell carcinoma. This sequence joins TRBV6-1 and TRBJ2-1; D not certain. CDR3 protein: CASSPLVSYNEQFF. The CDR3 DNA follows: TGTGCCAGCAGTCCACTGGTCTCCTACAATGAGCAGTTCTTC.